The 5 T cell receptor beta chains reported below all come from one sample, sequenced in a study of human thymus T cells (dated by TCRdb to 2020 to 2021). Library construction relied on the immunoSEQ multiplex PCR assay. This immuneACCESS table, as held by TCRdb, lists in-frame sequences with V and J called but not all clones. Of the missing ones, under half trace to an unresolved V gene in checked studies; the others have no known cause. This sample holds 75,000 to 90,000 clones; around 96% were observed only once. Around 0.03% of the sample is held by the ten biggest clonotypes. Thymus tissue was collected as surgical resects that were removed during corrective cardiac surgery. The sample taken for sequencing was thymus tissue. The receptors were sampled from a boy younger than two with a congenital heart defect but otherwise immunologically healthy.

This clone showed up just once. The CDR3 sequence: CASSTEQGGGFYEQYF. DNA of the CDR3: TGTGCCAGCAGCACCGAACAGGGAGGGGGGTTTTACGAGCAGTACTTC. The gene calls are TRBV7-8 and TRBJ2-7; a weak D match, TRBD2 (7 bases). Germline V gene lookup returns CDR1 SGHVS and CDR2 FQNEAQ. This CDR3 spans 16 amino acids. V lost 5 bases and J lost 4, with 21 bases in between.

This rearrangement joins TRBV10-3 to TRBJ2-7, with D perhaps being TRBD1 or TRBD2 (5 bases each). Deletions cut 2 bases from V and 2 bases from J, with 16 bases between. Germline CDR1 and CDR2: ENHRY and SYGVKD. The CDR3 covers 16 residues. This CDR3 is CAISEGVGATPYEQYF. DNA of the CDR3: TGTGCCATCAGTGAGGGGGTCGGGGCTACCCCCTACGAGCAGTACTTC.

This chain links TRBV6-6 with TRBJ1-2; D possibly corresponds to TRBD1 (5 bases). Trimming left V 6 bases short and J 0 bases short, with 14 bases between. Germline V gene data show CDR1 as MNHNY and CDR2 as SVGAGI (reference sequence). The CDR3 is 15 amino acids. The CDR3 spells CASRPRQHPNYGYTF. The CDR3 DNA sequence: TGTGCCAGCAGACCCCGACAGCACCCTAACTATGGCTACACCTTC.

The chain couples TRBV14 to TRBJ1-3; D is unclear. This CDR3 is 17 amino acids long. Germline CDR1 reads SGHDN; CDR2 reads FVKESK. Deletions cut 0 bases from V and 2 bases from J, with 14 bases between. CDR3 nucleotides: TGTGCCAGCAGCCAAGAAAATGTCTGGGCGGCTGGAAACACCATATATTTT. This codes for CASSQENVWAAGNTIYF.

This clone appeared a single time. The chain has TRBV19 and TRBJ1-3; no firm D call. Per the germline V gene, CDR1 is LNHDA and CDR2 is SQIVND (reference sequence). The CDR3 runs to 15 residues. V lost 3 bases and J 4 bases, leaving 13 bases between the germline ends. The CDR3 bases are TGTGCCAGTAGTATTACGGGAGTCGCGGGAAACACCATATATTTT. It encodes CASSITGVAGNTIYF.